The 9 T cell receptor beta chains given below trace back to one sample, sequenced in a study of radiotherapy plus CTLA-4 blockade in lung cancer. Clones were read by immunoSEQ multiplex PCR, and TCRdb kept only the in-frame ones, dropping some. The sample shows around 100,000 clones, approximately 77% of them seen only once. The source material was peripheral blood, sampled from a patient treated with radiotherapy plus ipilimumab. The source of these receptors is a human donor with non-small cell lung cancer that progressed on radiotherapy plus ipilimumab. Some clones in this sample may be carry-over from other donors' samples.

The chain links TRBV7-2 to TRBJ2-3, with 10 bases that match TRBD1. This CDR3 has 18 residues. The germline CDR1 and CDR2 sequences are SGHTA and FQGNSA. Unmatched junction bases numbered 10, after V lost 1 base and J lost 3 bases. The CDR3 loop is CASSLGRDRGFGTDTQYF. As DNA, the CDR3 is TGTGCCAGCAGCTTAGGCCGGGACAGGGGTTTTGGTACAGATACGCAGTATTTT.

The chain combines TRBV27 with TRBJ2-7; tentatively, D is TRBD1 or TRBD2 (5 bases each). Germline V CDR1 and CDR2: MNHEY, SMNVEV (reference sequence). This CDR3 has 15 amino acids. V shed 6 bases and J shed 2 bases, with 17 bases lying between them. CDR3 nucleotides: TGTGCCAGCAGCGAGGTACGGGGCTGGACCTACGAGCAGTACTTC. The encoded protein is CASSEVRGWTYEQYF.

The CDR3 coding sequence is TGTGCCAGCAGCACCCGGGGCCGCGGGCATACTGAAGCTTTCTTT. Its protein product is CASSTRGRGHTEAFF. The V call is TRBV7-8, the J call TRBJ1-1, with D maybe TRBD1 (5 bases). V was cut by 5 bases and J by 5 bases, with 18 bases left in between. The CDR3 is 15 residues long. Germline-derived CDR1 and CDR2 are SGHVS and FQNEAQ.

CDR3 loop: CASSLNPRAEYTEAFF. The CDR3 bases are TGTGCCAGCAGCTTAAATCCCAGGGCGGAGTACACTGAAGCTTTCTTT. V and J are TRBV7-6 and TRBJ1-1; possible D gene TRBD1, 5 bases. With 2 bases removed from V and 3 bases from J, the gap between germline ends came to 16 bases. This CDR3 contains 16 residues. Germline loops: CDR1 SGHVS, CDR2 FNYEAQ.

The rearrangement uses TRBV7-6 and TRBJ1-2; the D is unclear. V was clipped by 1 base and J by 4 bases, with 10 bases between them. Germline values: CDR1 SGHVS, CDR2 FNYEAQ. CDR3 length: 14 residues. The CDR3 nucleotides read TGTGCCAGCAGCTTAGACTCGTATCGCTATGGCTACACCTTC. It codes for CASSLDSYRYGYTF.

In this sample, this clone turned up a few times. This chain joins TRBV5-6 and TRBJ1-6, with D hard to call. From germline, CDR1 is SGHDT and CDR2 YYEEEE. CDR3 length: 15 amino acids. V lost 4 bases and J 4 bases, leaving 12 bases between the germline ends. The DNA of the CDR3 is TGTGCCAGCAGCCCGAACCCGGGGTATAATTCACCCCTCCACTTT. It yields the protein CASSPNPGYNSPLHF.

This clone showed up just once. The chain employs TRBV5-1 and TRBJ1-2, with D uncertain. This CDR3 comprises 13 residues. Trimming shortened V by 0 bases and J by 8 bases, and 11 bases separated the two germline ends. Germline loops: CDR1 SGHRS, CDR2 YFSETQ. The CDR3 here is CASSLVPLWGYTF. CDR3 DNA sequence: TGCGCCAGCAGCTTGGTACCCCTTTGGGGCTACACCTTC.

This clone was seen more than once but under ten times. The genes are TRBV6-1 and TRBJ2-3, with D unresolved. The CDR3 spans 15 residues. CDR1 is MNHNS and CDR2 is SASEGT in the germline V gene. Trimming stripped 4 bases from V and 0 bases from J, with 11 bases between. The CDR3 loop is CASSALLVSTDTQYF. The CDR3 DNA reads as TGTGCCAGCAGTGCACTTTTGGTTAGCACAGATACGCAGTATTTT.

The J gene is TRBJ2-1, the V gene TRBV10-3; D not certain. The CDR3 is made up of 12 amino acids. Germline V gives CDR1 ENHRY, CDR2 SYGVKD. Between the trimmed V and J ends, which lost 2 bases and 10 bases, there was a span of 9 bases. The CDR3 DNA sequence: TGTGCCATCAGTGAGAACGAATGGGAGCAGTTCTTC. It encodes CAISENEWEQFF.